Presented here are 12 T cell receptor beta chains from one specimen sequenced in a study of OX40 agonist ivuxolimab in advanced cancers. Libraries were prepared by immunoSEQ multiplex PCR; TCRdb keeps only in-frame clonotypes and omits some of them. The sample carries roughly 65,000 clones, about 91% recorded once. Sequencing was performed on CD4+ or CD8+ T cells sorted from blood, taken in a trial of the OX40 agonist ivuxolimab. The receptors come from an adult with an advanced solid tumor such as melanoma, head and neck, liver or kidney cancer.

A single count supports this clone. The CDR3 DNA reads as TGTGCCAGTAGTCGCACACATAGCGGGAGCTCCTACAATGAGCAGTTCTTC. This translates into CASSRTHSGSSYNEQFF. The J gene is TRBJ2-1, the V gene TRBV19, with 9 nucleotides matching TRBD2. V dropped 5 bases and J dropped 0; count of bases not matched to a gene: 8. The CDR3 is 17 amino acids. Germline CDR1 and CDR2: LNHDA and SQIVND (reference sequence).

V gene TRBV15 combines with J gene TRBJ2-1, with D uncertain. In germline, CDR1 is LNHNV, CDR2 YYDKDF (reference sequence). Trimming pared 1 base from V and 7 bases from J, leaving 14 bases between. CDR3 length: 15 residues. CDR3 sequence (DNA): TGTGCCACCAGCAGAGTAGGGAACAGCCTGAATGAGCAGTTCTTC. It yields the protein CATSRVGNSLNEQFF.

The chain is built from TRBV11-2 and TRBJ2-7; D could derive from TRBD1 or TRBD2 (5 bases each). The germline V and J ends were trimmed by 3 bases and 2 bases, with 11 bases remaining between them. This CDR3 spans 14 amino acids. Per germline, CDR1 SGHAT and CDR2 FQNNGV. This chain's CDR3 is CASSFQRGAYEQYF. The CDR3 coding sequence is TGTGCCAGCAGCTTTCAAAGAGGGGCCTACGAGCAGTACTTC.

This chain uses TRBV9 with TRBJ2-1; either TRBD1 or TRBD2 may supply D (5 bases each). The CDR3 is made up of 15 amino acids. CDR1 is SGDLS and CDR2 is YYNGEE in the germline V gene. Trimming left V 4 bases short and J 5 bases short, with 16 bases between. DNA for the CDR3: TGTGCCAGCAGCACCCGGGACGGACGAAACAATGAGCAGTTCTTC. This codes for CASSTRDGRNNEQFF.

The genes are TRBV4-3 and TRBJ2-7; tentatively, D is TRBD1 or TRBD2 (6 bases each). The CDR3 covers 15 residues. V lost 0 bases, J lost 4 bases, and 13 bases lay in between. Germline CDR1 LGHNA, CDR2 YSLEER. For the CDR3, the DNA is TGCGCCAGCAGCCAAGATCTCGGGGGCGGGTACGAGCAGTACTTC. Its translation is CASSQDLGGGYEQYF.

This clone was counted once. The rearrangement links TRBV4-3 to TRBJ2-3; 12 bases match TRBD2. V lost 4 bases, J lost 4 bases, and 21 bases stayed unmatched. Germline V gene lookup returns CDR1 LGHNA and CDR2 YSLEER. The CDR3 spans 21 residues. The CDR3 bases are TGCGCCAGCAGCCCCAAGATAATAAGGCTAGCGGGAGGGGTCGGTTCAGATACGCAGTATTTT. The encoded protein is CASSPKIIRLAGGVGSDTQYF.

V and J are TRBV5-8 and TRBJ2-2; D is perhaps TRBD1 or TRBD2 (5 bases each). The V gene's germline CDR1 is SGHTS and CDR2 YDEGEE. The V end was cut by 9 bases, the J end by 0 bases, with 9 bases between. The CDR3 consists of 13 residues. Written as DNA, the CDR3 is TGTGCCACGAAGGGACCGAACACCGGGGAGCTGTTTTTT. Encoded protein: CATKGPNTGELFF.

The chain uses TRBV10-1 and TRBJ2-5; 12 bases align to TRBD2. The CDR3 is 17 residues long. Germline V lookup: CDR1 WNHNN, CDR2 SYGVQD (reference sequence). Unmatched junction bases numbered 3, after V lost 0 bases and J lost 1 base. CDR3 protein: CASSESTSGGSQETQYF. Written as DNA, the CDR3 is TGCGCCAGCAGTGAGTCGACTAGCGGGGGTTCCCAAGAGACCCAGTACTTC.

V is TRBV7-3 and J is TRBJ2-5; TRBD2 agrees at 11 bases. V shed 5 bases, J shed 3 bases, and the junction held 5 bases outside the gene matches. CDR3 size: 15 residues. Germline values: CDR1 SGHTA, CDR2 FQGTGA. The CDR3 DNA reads TGTGCCAGCAGCCTTAGCGGGAGGGTAGAAGAGACCCAGTACTTC. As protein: CASSLSGRVEETQYF.

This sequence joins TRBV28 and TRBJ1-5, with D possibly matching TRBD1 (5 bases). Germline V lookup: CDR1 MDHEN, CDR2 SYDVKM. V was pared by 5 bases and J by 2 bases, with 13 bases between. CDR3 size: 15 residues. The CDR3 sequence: CASSPYRGGNQPQHF. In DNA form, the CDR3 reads TGTGCCAGCAGTCCTTATCGGGGGGGCAATCAGCCCCAGCATTTT.

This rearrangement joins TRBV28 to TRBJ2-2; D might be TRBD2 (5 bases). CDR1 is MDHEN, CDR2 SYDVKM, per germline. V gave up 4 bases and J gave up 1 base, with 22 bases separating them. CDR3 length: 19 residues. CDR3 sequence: CASSSVWKRREGNTGELFF. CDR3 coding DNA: TGTGCCAGCAGTTCGGTTTGGAAAAGGCGAGAGGGGAACACCGGGGAGCTGTTTTTT.

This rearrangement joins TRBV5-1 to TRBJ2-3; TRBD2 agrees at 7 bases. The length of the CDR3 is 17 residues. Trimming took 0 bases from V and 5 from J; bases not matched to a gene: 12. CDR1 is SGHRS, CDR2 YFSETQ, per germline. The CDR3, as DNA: TGCGCCAGCAGCTTGGGTGTGTTTGGGAGGGCCGGAGATACGCAGTATTTT. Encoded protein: CASSLGVFGRAGDTQYF.